These T cell receptor beta chains were read from a single sample in a study of blood T cell repertoires in COVID-19. TCRdb keeps only in-frame clones here, not all; method: immunoSEQ multiplex PCR. The sample gives about 210,000 clones, about 87% of which show up once; approximately 1.7% is in the top ten. Sequences were obtained from peripheral blood. These receptors came from a man between 65 and 85 years old with acute or convalescent COVID-19. CDR3s include the opening cysteine and the closing phenylalanine or tryptophan. Each record gives: V gene, clone size, D gene, J gene, CDR3 protein, CDR3 DNA. The D gene is left open where the match is weak. Size is stated for part of the rows, as once, few or many counts, or as a class when the clone is expanded.

v_call: TRBV28; clone_size: -; d_call: TRBD1; j_call: TRBJ1-6; cdr3_aa: CASSLAGTGGAVSGSPLHF; cdr3_nt: TGTGCCAGCAGTTTGGCGGGGACAGGGGGCGCGGTTTCTGGTTCACCCCTCCACTTT
v_call: TRBV3-1/TRBV3-2; clone_size: -; d_call: -; j_call: TRBJ1-5; cdr3_aa: CASSGHSNQPQHF; cdr3_nt: TGTGCCAGCAGTGGACATTCTAATCAGCCCCAGCATTTT
v_call: TRBV7-9; clone_size: -; d_call: TRBD2; j_call: TRBJ2-3; cdr3_aa: CASSLGLRLAPTQYF; cdr3_nt: TGTGCCAGCAGCTTAGGACTTCGACTAGCGCCGACGCAGTATTTT
v_call: TRBV9; clone_size: -; d_call: TRBD2; j_call: TRBJ2-7; cdr3_aa: CASSPGERERQYF; cdr3_nt: TGTGCCAGCAGCCCCGGGGAGCGGGAACGGCAGTACTTC
v_call: TRBV11-3; clone_size: -; d_call: TRBD2; j_call: TRBJ2-2; cdr3_aa: CASSQRSSGMNTGELFF; cdr3_nt: TGTGCCAGCAGCCAACGATCTAGCGGGATGAACACCGGGGAGCTGTTTTTT
v_call: TRBV30; clone_size: -; d_call: TRBD1; j_call: TRBJ2-7; cdr3_aa: CAWSVDAGQGYEQYF; cdr3_nt: TGTGCCTGGAGTGTAGATGCGGGACAGGGCTACGAGCAGTACTTC
v_call: TRBV19; clone_size: -; d_call: -; j_call: TRBJ1-5; cdr3_aa: CASSIDATDNQPQHF; cdr3_nt: TGTGCCAGTAGTATAGATGCGACAGACAATCAGCCCCAGCATTTT
v_call: TRBV19; clone_size: -; d_call: TRBD2; j_call: TRBJ2-2; cdr3_aa: CASRRGGAGELFF; cdr3_nt: TGTGCCAGTCGACGGGGAGGGGCCGGGGAGCTGTTTTTT
v_call: TRBV4-3; clone_size: -; d_call: TRBD1; j_call: TRBJ2-2; cdr3_aa: CASSQARGRTGGGNTGELFF; cdr3_nt: TGCGCCAGCAGCCAAGCCCGAGGGAGGACAGGGGGCGGAAACACCGGGGAGCTGTTTTTT
v_call: TRBV19; clone_size: -; d_call: -; j_call: TRBJ1-4; cdr3_aa: CASSFFVPGRNEKLFF; cdr3_nt: -
v_call: TRBV5-6; clone_size: few; d_call: TRBD1; j_call: TRBJ1-2; cdr3_aa: CASSSQGAEGNYGYTF; cdr3_nt: TGTGCCAGCAGCTCACAGGGGGCCGAGGGTAACTATGGCTACACCTTC
v_call: TRBV15; clone_size: -; d_call: -; j_call: TRBJ1-2; cdr3_aa: CATSRGLTWGSRGYTF; cdr3_nt: TGTGCCACCAGCAGAGGCCTCACGTGGGGCTCACGAGGCTACACCTTC
v_call: TRBV5-1; clone_size: -; d_call: TRBD2; j_call: TRBJ2-3; cdr3_aa: CASKFGLVTDTQYF; cdr3_nt: TGCGCCAGCAAATTTGGACTAGTCACAGATACGCAGTATTTT
v_call: TRBV7-9; clone_size: -; d_call: -; j_call: TRBJ2-1; cdr3_aa: CASSSSGEQFF; cdr3_nt: TGTGCCAGCAGCTCCAGCGGGGAGCAGTTCTTC
v_call: TRBV5-1; clone_size: -; d_call: -; j_call: TRBJ2-2; cdr3_aa: CASSLARGSGELFF; cdr3_nt: TGCGCCAGCAGCTTGGCCAGGGGATCCGGGGAGCTGTTTTTT
v_call: TRBV9; clone_size: -; d_call: TRBD1; j_call: TRBJ2-3; cdr3_aa: CASSPRGQGKDTQYF; cdr3_nt: TGTGCCAGCAGCCCCAGGGGACAGGGGAAAGATACGCAGTATTTT
v_call: TRBV2; clone_size: few; d_call: -; j_call: TRBJ1-5; cdr3_aa: CASSVAGLVQPQHF; cdr3_nt: TGTGCCAGCAGTGTTGCAGGGTTGGTTCAGCCCCAGCATTTT
v_call: TRBV10-3; clone_size: -; d_call: -; j_call: TRBJ1-1; cdr3_aa: CAISESILGSTEAFF; cdr3_nt: TGTGCCATCAGTGAGTCTATCCTTGGGAGCACTGAAGCTTTCTTT
v_call: TRBV5-6; clone_size: -; d_call: TRBD2; j_call: TRBJ2-1; cdr3_aa: CASSYALAGYPYNEQFF; cdr3_nt: TGTGCCAGCAGCTACGCTTTAGCGGGATACCCCTACAATGAGCAGTTCTTC
v_call: TRBV11-2; clone_size: -; d_call: TRBD2; j_call: TRBJ2-7; cdr3_aa: CASSLILAGGREQYF; cdr3_nt: TGTGCCAGCAGCTTGATACTAGCGGGAGGACGTGAGCAGTACTTC
v_call: TRBV5-4; clone_size: -; d_call: TRBD1; j_call: TRBJ2-5; cdr3_aa: CASSRDSPVPETQYF; cdr3_nt: TGTGCCAGCAGCCGGGACAGCCCCGTCCCAGAGACCCAGTACTTC
v_call: TRBV6-5; clone_size: -; d_call: TRBD2; j_call: TRBJ2-7; cdr3_aa: CASSYSLASGSVQYF; cdr3_nt: TGTGCCAGCAGTTACTCCCTGGCTAGCGGGAGCGTGCAGTACTTC
v_call: TRBV5-4; clone_size: few; d_call: TRBD1; j_call: TRBJ2-5; cdr3_aa: CASSSPGQGQETQYF; cdr3_nt: TGTGCCAGCAGCTCTCCGGGACAGGGACAAGAGACCCAGTACTTC
v_call: TRBV4-1; clone_size: -; d_call: -; j_call: TRBJ1-2; cdr3_aa: CASSQDVGGLRGYTF; cdr3_nt: TGCGCCAGCAGCCAAGATGTGGGAGGGCTGAGGGGCTACACCTTC
v_call: TRBV5-4; clone_size: -; d_call: -; j_call: TRBJ1-1; cdr3_aa: CASSSVVGTEAFF; cdr3_nt: TGTGCCAGCAGCTCCGTCGTCGGCACTGAAGCTTTCTTT
v_call: TRBV10-3; clone_size: -; d_call: -; j_call: TRBJ2-3; cdr3_aa: CAIRTGGTDTQYF; cdr3_nt: TGTGCCATCAGGACAGGAGGCACAGATACGCAGTATTTT
v_call: TRBV2; clone_size: -; d_call: TRBD1; j_call: TRBJ1-2; cdr3_aa: CASSNRGIEGYTF; cdr3_nt: TGTGCCAGCAGTAACAGGGGAATTGAGGGCTACACCTTC
v_call: TRBV27; clone_size: -; d_call: -; j_call: TRBJ1-5; cdr3_aa: CASSLRDSNQPQHF; cdr3_nt: TGTGCCAGCAGTTTGCGGGATAGCAATCAGCCCCAGCATTTT
v_call: TRBV13; clone_size: -; d_call: TRBD1; j_call: TRBJ2-7; cdr3_aa: CASSRGRGQGDEQYF; cdr3_nt: TGTGCCAGCAGCCGAGGTAGGGGACAGGGTGACGAGCAGTACTTC
v_call: TRBV6-6; clone_size: -; d_call: TRBD2; j_call: TRBJ2-1; cdr3_aa: CASSYGLAGGWNEQFF; cdr3_nt: TGTGCCAGCAGTTACGGGCTAGCGGGAGGGTGGAATGAGCAGTTCTTC
v_call: TRBV4-2; clone_size: -; d_call: TRBD2; j_call: TRBJ2-1; cdr3_aa: CASSQDPTSGSLGEQFF; cdr3_nt: TGTGCCAGCAGCCAAGATCCGACTAGCGGGAGCCTCGGTGAGCAGTTCTTC
v_call: TRBV7-2; clone_size: -; d_call: -; j_call: TRBJ2-1; cdr3_aa: CASGRGTSYNEQFF; cdr3_nt: TGTGCCAGCGGTAGGGGAACGAGTTACAATGAGCAGTTCTTC
v_call: TRBV6-5; clone_size: -; d_call: -; j_call: TRBJ1-2; cdr3_aa: CASSTHGAGYGYTF; cdr3_nt: TGTGCCAGCAGTACCCATGGGGCAGGCTATGGCTACACCTTC
v_call: TRBV18; clone_size: -; d_call: TRBD1; j_call: TRBJ1-2; cdr3_aa: CASSYNQGADGYTF; cdr3_nt: TGTGCCAGCTCTTATAATCAGGGGGCGGATGGCTACACCTTC
v_call: TRBV11-1; clone_size: -; d_call: -; j_call: TRBJ2-6; cdr3_aa: CASSFLSSGANVLTF; cdr3_nt: TGTGCCAGCAGCTTCCTGAGCTCTGGGGCCAACGTCCTGACTTTC
v_call: TRBV28; clone_size: -; d_call: -; j_call: TRBJ1-6; cdr3_aa: CASTKREGSYNSPLHF; cdr3_nt: TGTGCCAGCACCAAAAGAGAGGGCTCCTATAATTCACCCCTCCACTTT
v_call: TRBV28; clone_size: -; d_call: -; j_call: TRBJ2-1; cdr3_aa: CASSPQDFYNEQFF; cdr3_nt: TGTGCCAGCAGTCCCCAAGACTTCTACAATGAGCAGTTCTTC
v_call: TRBV28; clone_size: -; d_call: TRBD1; j_call: TRBJ1-5; cdr3_aa: CASSLLDRALHF; cdr3_nt: TGTGCCAGCAGTCTCCTGGACAGGGCCCTACATTTT
v_call: TRBV6-1; clone_size: -; d_call: -; j_call: TRBJ2-1; cdr3_aa: CASSESVLLSYNEQFF; cdr3_nt: TGTGCCAGCAGTGAATCGGTGCTTCTCTCCTACAATGAGCAGTTCTTC
v_call: TRBV5-1; clone_size: -; d_call: -; j_call: TRBJ2-3; cdr3_aa: CASSLMSGSTDTQYF; cdr3_nt: TGCGCCAGCAGCTTGATGAGCGGGAGCACAGATACGCAGTATTTT
v_call: TRBV5-4; clone_size: -; d_call: TRBD2; j_call: TRBJ2-3; cdr3_aa: CASSSGLAGADTQYF; cdr3_nt: TGTGCCAGCAGCTCGGGACTAGCGGGCGCAGATACGCAGTATTTT
v_call: TRBV15; clone_size: once; d_call: -; j_call: TRBJ1-3; cdr3_aa: CATSTDRHSGNTIYF; cdr3_nt: TGTGCCACCAGCACTGACAGGCACTCTGGAAACACCATATATTTT
v_call: TRBV28; clone_size: -; d_call: TRBD1; j_call: TRBJ2-7; cdr3_aa: CASRDRAYEQYF; cdr3_nt: TGTGCCAGCAGGGACAGGGCATACGAGCAGTACTTC
v_call: TRBV6-2/TRBV6-3; clone_size: -; d_call: -; j_call: TRBJ2-7; cdr3_aa: CASSFKSYEQYF; cdr3_nt: TGTGCCAGCAGTTTCAAATCCTACGAGCAGTACTTC
v_call: TRBV15; clone_size: -; d_call: -; j_call: TRBJ2-3; cdr3_aa: CATSRALFVTQYF; cdr3_nt: TGTGCCACCAGCAGAGCCCTCTTTGTTACGCAGTATTTT
v_call: TRBV3-1/TRBV3-2; clone_size: -; d_call: TRBD1; j_call: TRBJ2-1; cdr3_aa: CASSQRQGQINEQFF; cdr3_nt: TGTGCCAGCAGCCAGCGACAGGGCCAAATCAATGAGCAGTTCTTC
v_call: TRBV18; clone_size: -; d_call: TRBD1; j_call: TRBJ2-5; cdr3_aa: CASSPRDRETQYF; cdr3_nt: TGTGCCAGCTCACCGAGGGACAGGGAGACCCAGTACTTC
v_call: TRBV7-2; clone_size: -; d_call: -; j_call: TRBJ2-1; cdr3_aa: CASSLGPTTNEQFF; cdr3_nt: TGTGCCAGCAGCTTAGGGCCTACTACCAATGAGCAGTTCTTC